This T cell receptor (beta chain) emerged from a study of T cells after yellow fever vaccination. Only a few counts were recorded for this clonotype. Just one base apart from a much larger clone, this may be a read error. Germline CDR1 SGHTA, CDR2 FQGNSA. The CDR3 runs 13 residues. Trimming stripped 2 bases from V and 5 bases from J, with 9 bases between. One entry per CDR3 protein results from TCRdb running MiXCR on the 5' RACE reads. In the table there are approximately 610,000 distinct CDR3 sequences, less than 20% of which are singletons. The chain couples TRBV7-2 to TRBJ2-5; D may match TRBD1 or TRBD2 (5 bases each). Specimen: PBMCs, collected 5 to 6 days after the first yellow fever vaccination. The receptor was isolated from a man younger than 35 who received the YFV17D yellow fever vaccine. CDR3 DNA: TGTGCCAGCAGCTTATTCAGGGAGGAGACCCAGTACTTC. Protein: CASSLFREETQYF.